This T cell receptor (beta chain) was profiled in a study of CD4+ T cells in melanoma. Overall study findings and caveats: CD8+ T cell, macrophage and B cell function reportedly correlated with neoantigen-specific CD4+ T cells. Neoantigen-specific CD4+ T cells in melanoma reportedly had diverse differentiation states.

A note on this clone: Its antigen is as yet unknown.

Some clones are missing from TCRdb's copy, which holds only in-frame ones; the method was immunoSEQ multiplex PCR. The sample lists almost 15,000 clones, about 60% seen once, with approximately 15% in the top ten. Trimming pared 5 bases from V and 2 bases from J, leaving 16 bases between. This CDR3 comprises 15 residues. This chain links TRBV23-1 with TRBJ2-7; no definite D call. TRBV23-1 belongs to the ORF category, with a function that is uncertain. The TCR was taken from a human donor with melanoma. Sequencing was done on a sample of cells from a culture (not recorded whether cultured in vitro). CDR3 DNA: TGCGCCAGCAGTTCGCTAGGATTCTCCACCTACGAGCAGTACTTC. Translated, it gives CASSSLGFSTYEQYF.